This TCR beta chain appears in the sequencing data of a study of T-cell memory formation after mild COVID-19. TCRdb reanalysed the 5' RACE reads using MiXCR and keeps one entry per CDR3 protein. The data show some 340,000 distinct CDR3 sequences, approximately 12% seen once. Germline V gene lookup returns CDR1 SGHAT and CDR2 FQNNGV. V lost 5 bases, J lost 2 bases, and 9 bases stayed unmatched. The CDR3 length is 17 residues. This clonotype was obtained from a man younger than 35 who had mild COVID-19 (a few samples of this study predate the infection). Cell type and time point are not known. Sequencing used PBMCs or a T cell subset sorted from them (not recorded which). This chain links TRBV11-2 with TRBJ2-2, with 9 bases matching TRBD1. This chain's CDR3 is CASSKSRDRANTGELFF. The CDR3, as DNA: TGTGCCAGCAGCAAGTCCCGGGACAGGGCCAACACCGGGGAGCTGTTTTTT. The full variable domain, in which reference TRBV11-2 and TRBJ2-2 provide the parts outside the CDR3, is EAGVAQSPRYKIIEKRQSVAFWCNPISGHATLYWYQQILGQGPKLLIQFQNNGVVDDSQLPKDRFSAERLKGVDSTLKIQPAKLEDSAVYLCASSKSRDRANTGELFFGEGSRLTVL.